The rows below give T cell receptor beta chains drawn from one sample of a study of Ad26.COV2.S vaccination and SARS-CoV-2 variants. Sequenced by immunoSEQ multiplex PCR; TCRdb stores in-frame clones only, minus some. The sample includes some 390,000 clones, roughly nine tenths seen only once; the top ten take 3.5%. The source material was peripheral blood, sampled in a trial of Ad26.COV2.S vaccine versus placebo. The receptors were gathered from a person aged 18 to 65 who received the Ad26.COV2.S COVID-19 vaccine or a placebo. Both conserved end residues are part of each CDR3. The D gene is left open where the match is weak. Clone size is not always given. Where it is, it says once, few, many or a class for expanded clones.

>TRBV10-3|.|13|TRBJ2-7|once
TGTGCCATCAGTGGGACAACATCAAGGGAGCAGTACTTC
CAISGTTSREQYF
>TRBV3-1/TRBV3-2|TRBD2|18|TRBJ2-1|.
TGTGCCAGCAGCCAAGATTCGGTAGCGGGGGGGCGAGGCAATGAGCAGTTCTTC
CASSQDSVAGGRGNEQFF
>TRBV4-1|TRBD1|18|TRBJ2-2|.
TGCGCCAGCAGCCAACACCGGGACAGGGGCCCTAACACCGGGGAGCTGTTTTTT
CASSQHRDRGPNTGELFF
>TRBV5-5|TRBD1|14|TRBJ1-2|few
TGTGCCAGCAGCTTAGGGACAGGGGACTATGGCTACACCTTC
CASSLGTGDYGYTF
>TRBV18|TRBD1|14|TRBJ2-5|.
TGTGCCAGCTCACCAAAGGGGGCAGGGGAGACCCAGTACTTC
CASSPKGAGETQYF
>TRBV5-4|.|12|TRBJ1-1|.
TGTGCCAGCGGAGGGGAGCGGAGGGAAGCTTTCTTT
CASGGERREAFF
>TRBV18|.|16|TRBJ1-4|.
TGTGCCAGCTCACCAAGGCAGCCCGGAGGGAATGAAAAACTGTTTTTT
CASSPRQPGGNEKLFF
>TRBV5-4|.|14|TRBJ2-5|.
TGTGCCAGCAGCTTGGATAGGGCCCAAGAGACCCAGTACTTC
CASSLDRAQETQYF
>TRBV7-9|.|15|TRBJ2-5|few
TGTGCCAGCAGCTTAGCCCCAACAGCCCAAGAGACCCAGTACTTC
CASSLAPTAQETQYF
>TRBV5-1|.|12|TRBJ2-7|.
TGCGCCAGCAGCCCGGACCGGGACGAGCAGTACTTC
CASSPDRDEQYF
>TRBV7-9|.|13|TRBJ1-2|.
TGTGCCAGCAGCTTAGCGGGCCCCTATGGCTACACCTTC
CASSLAGPYGYTF
>TRBV4-1|TRBD1|17|TRBJ1-1|.
TGCGCCAGCAGCCACCCGGACAGGGGGAGTATGAACACTGAAGCTTTCTTT
CASSHPDRGSMNTEAFF
>TRBV7-2|.|12|TRBJ1-2|few
TGTGCCAGCAGCTTAGGACAGAATGGCTACACCTTC
CASSLGQNGYTF
>TRBV7-9|.|18|TRBJ1-3|.
TGTGCCAGCAGCTTGTTATACCGGGACTCGTTTTCTGGAAACACCATATATTTT
CASSLLYRDSFSGNTIYF
>TRBV5-8|.|15|TRBJ1-5|few
TGTGCCAGCAGCTTGACACAGGGCTGGAATCAGCCCCAGCATTTT
CASSLTQGWNQPQHF
>TRBV5-4|.|13|TRBJ2-1|.
TGTGCCAGCAGCTTCCAGGGGGGCGATGAGCAGTTCTTC
CASSFQGGDEQFF
>TRBV12-3/TRBV12-4|.|12|TRBJ2-3|few
TGTGCCAGCAGTTTCAGCACAGATACGCAGTATTTT
CASSFSTDTQYF
>TRBV6-5|TRBD1|14|TRBJ2-5|.
TGTGCCAGCAGTTACTCGAGACAGGGGAAGACCCAGTACTTC
CASSYSRQGKTQYF
>TRBV6-6|.|14|TRBJ1-3|.
TGTGCCAGCAGTCGACAGGACGTGGGAAACACCATATATTTT
CASSRQDVGNTIYF
>TRBV3-1/TRBV3-2|.|12|TRBJ1-5|.
TGTGCCAGCAGCCTACCGGGGCAGCCCCAGCATTTT
CASSLPGQPQHF
>TRBV3-1/TRBV3-2|TRBD1|14|TRBJ1-2|.
TGTGCCAGCAGCCAAGACAGGGGGCAAGAAGGCTACACCTTC
CASSQDRGQEGYTF
>TRBV27|.|16|TRBJ2-2|.
TGTGCCAGCAGTTTGCGTACGACCCGTAACACCGGGGAGCTGTTTTTT
CASSLRTTRNTGELFF
>TRBV19|.|12|TRBJ1-1|.
TGTGCCAGTAGTGACGCCCTACATGAAGCTTTCTTT
CASSDALHEAFF
>TRBV18|.|15|TRBJ1-1|.
TGTGCCAGCTCACCGGAGGTATTCTGGTTCTCTGAAGCTTTCTTT
CASSPEVFWFSEAFF
>TRBV15|TRBD2|17|TRBJ2-3|.
TGTGCCACCAGCCTTGGGGCGGTAGCGGGGGGGACCGATACGCAGTATTTT
CATSLGAVAGGTDTQYF
>TRBV19|.|14|TRBJ2-3|.
TGTGCCAGTAGTATAGGAGAGAGCACAGATACGCAGTATTTT
CASSIGESTDTQYF
>TRBV18|.|16|TRBJ2-3|.
TGTGCCAGCTCACCCTACGCCCGGGGAATTACGGATACGCAGTATTTT
CASSPYARGITDTQYF
>TRBV19|TRBD1|15|TRBJ1-1|once
TGTGCCAGTAGTATAGGCGGGACAGGGGGCACTGAAGCTTTCTTT
CASSIGGTGGTEAFF
>TRBV5-1|.|13|TRBJ1-2|.
TGCGCCAGCAGCTCGGACGGAGCCCTGGGCTACACCTTC
CASSSDGALGYTF
>TRBV7-2|.|14|TRBJ2-3|.
TGTGCCAGCAGCTTGACGAGCGGCACAGATACGCAGTATTTT
CASSLTSGTDTQYF
>TRBV27|.|15|TRBJ1-5|.
TGTGCCAGCAGTTGGGATGGGGCTCACAATCAGCCCCAGCATTTT
CASSWDGAHNQPQHF
>TRBV2|.|16|TRBJ2-1|.
TGTGCCAGCCGGCGGGGCCGCACATTAGAGTACAATGAGCAGTTCTTC
CASRRGRTLEYNEQFF
>TRBV5-8|.|10|TRBJ1-2|.
TGTGCCAGCAGCTTTGCCCGGGTCGCCTTC
CASSFARVAF
>TRBV6-5|.|14|TRBJ2-6|.
TGTGCCAGCAGGAAGTTCTCTGGGGCCAACGTCCTGACTTTC
CASRKFSGANVLTF
>TRBV24-1|.|12|TRBJ2-3|.
TGTGCCACCAGTGATTTCGGGTATACGCAGTATTTT
CATSDFGYTQYF
>TRBV7-8|.|14|TRBJ1-4|.
TGTGCCAGCAGCTTAGCGGATAGTAATGAAAAACTGTTTTTT
CASSLADSNEKLFF
>TRBV6-5|.|15|TRBJ2-2|.
TGTGCCAGCAGTCACACTCGAGGAATCACCGGGGAGCTGTTTTTT
CASSHTRGITGELFF
>TRBV9|TRBD1|14|TRBJ1-1|.
TGTGCCAGCAGCGTCGGGACAGGGTTGACTGAAGCTTTCTTT
CASSVGTGLTEAFF
>TRBV10-1|.|15|TRBJ1-3|.
TGCGCCAGGCCTCCCTTTCCTTGCTCTGGAAACACCATATATTTT
CARPPFPCSGNTIYF
>TRBV9|.|14|TRBJ1-4|.
TGTGCCAGCAGCAAGGGACCGGGGAATGAAAAACTGTTTTTT
CASSKGPGNEKLFF
>TRBV18|.|14|TRBJ1-6|.
TGTGCCAGCTCACCGGGCTCCTATAATTCACCCCTCCACTTT
CASSPGSYNSPLHF
>TRBV19|.|14|TRBJ1-5|.
TGTGCCAGTAGTATAAGGGACCGGCCGTGGGCCCAGCATTTT
CASSIRDRPWAQHF
>TRBV5-6|TRBD1|16|TRBJ1-2|.
TGTGCCAGCAGTTCCGGGACAGGGCTTTTTAACTATGGCTACACCTTC
CASSSGTGLFNYGYTF
>TRBV19|.|13|TRBJ2-2|.
TGTGCCAGCACAGGGCCGAACACCGGGGAGCTGTTTTTT
CASTGPNTGELFF
>TRBV7-6|TRBD2|18|TRBJ2-2|.
TGTGCCAGCAGCTTGGCTAGCGGGGGGGAAGGGAACACCGGGGAGCTGTTTTTT
CASSLASGGEGNTGELFF
>TRBV19|TRBD1|14|TRBJ1-1|.
TGTGCCAGTCGGGACAGGATGGTAAGTGATGAAGCTTTCTTT
CASRDRMVSDEAFF
>TRBV10-3|.|15|TRBJ2-2|.
TGTGCCATTCGCTCCGGGGCCATCGAGTCCGGGGAGCTGTTTTTT
CAIRSGAIESGELFF